This T cell receptor beta chain was identified during a study of naive and memory T cell subsets. Study-wide results and caveats: Clonotypes here are unpaired alpha or beta chain sequences.

An equimolar mix of two oligonucleotides served as the beta constant-region primer for TRBC1 and TRBC2. TCRdb itself ran the UMI-ligation and nested PCR reads through MiXCR, one entry per CDR3 protein. This sample yields about 85,000 distinct CDR3 sequences, of which over 10% are seen a single time; 0.7% to 0.95% belongs to the top ten. Germline V CDR1 and CDR2: MNHEY, SVGEGT. Trimming pared 1 base from V and 0 bases from J, leaving 7 bases between. The CDR3 spans 15 residues. From the second PCR step, alpha and beta chains were amplified apart. This clonotype has ten or more counts. The antigen is not known.

The TCR sequence derives from a human donor in good health. V usage is TRBV6-2 or TRBV6-3 and J usage is TRBJ2-1; D unclear. Sequenced sample: central memory CD4+ T cells from blood. CDR3: CASSYFASSYNEQFF. The CDR3 coding sequence is TGTGCCAGCAGTTACTTTGCCAGCTCCTACAATGAGCAGTTCTTC.